Listed below are T cell receptor beta chains from one sample, sequenced in a study of blood T cell repertoires in COVID-19. Produced via immunoSEQ multiplex PCR; TCRdb's table is partial and in-frame only. The sample contains over 100,000 clones, around 89% of which appear only once. Sequenced: peripheral blood. The receptors come from a man in his fifties with acute or convalescent COVID-19. The CDR3 runs from the conserved cysteine through the conserved F or W. A D gene is named only where the DNA matches it firmly. Clone size, where shown, is once, few, many, or a class for clones that have expanded.

D gene	clone size	V gene	J gene	CDR3 DNA	CDR3 protein
TRBD1	once	TRBV28	TRBJ2-7	TGTGCCAGCAGTTCCTCCGGGACAGGGAAAACCTACGAGCAGTACTTC	CASSSSGTGKTYEQYF
-	-	TRBV5-8	TRBJ1-2	TGTGCCAGCAGATCCTCCGGCGGGGCGCGGTACTATGGCTACACCTTC	CASRSSGGARYYGYTF
TRBD2	-	TRBV27	TRBJ2-1	TGTGCCAGCAGTATATATAGCGGGATTTTTTACAATGAGCAGTTCTTC	CASSIYSGIFYNEQFF
-	once	TRBV7-2	TRBJ1-3	TGTGCCAGCAGCTCACAGGCATCCATCTCTGGAAACACCATATATTTT	CASSSQASISGNTIYF
-	-	TRBV6-5	TRBJ1-3	-	CASILDGGSGNTIYF
TRBD2	-	TRBV19	TRBJ2-3	TGTGCCAGTAGTATAGGCTCTAGCGGGAGTCGCACAGATACGCAGTATTTT	CASSIGSSGSRTDTQYF
-	-	TRBV7-9	TRBJ1-4	TGTGCCAGCAGCTTATTTGGTAGCGAAATAAAACTGTTTTTT	CASSLFGSEIKLFF
TRBD1	-	TRBV27	TRBJ2-1	TGTGCCAGCAGCCAAACAGGGGTCCCCTACAATGAGCAGTTCTTC	CASSQTGVPYNEQFF
TRBD1	-	TRBV11-1	TRBJ2-7	TGTGCCAGCAGCCCCGGGACAGCTTACGAGCAGTACTTC	CASSPGTAYEQYF
TRBD1	-	TRBV27	TRBJ1-4	TGTGCCAGCAGTTGGGACAGGACGAAACTGTTTTTT	CASSWDRTKLFF
-	-	TRBV11-2	TRBJ1-1	TGTGCCAGCAGCTTAGATTTAGCGGACACTGAAGCTTTCTTT	CASSLDLADTEAFF
-	once	TRBV7-9	TRBJ1-1	TGTGCCAGCAGCTTTGATTACGCGCGAGCTTTCTTT	CASSFDYARAFF
-	-	TRBV6-6	TRBJ2-1	TGTGCCAGCACGGCTGCAGGTAGCGGAAATGAGCAGTTCTTC	CASTAAGSGNEQFF
TRBD1	-	TRBV19	TRBJ2-1	TGTGCCAGTAGTTGGGGGACAGAGTACAATGAGCAGTTCTTC	CASSWGTEYNEQFF
TRBD1	-	TRBV11-3	TRBJ2-1	TGTGCCAGCAGCTTAACGCGGACAGGTCGTGAGCAGTTCTTC	CASSLTRTGREQFF
-	-	TRBV28	TRBJ1-2	TGTGCCAGCAGCCCCCCTCTCTATGGCTACACCTTC	CASSPPLYGYTF
TRBD2	-	TRBV6-5	TRBJ2-1	TGTGCCAGCAGTTATGGGACTAGTAACAATGAGCAGTTCTTC	CASSYGTSNNEQFF
TRBD1	-	TRBV7-3	TRBJ2-1	TGTGCCAGCAGCCTTAGGACAGGTGGGGTAATTGATGAGCAGTTCTTC	CASSLRTGGVIDEQFF
-	-	TRBV7-9	TRBJ1-1	TGTGCCAGCACAAACTCACGGGACACTGAAGCTTTCTTT	CASTNSRDTEAFF
-	-	TRBV19	TRBJ1-6	TGTGCCAGTAGTATAACAGGAATTACTTCCAACTCACCCCTCCACTTT	CASSITGITSNSPLHF
-	-	TRBV4-2	TRBJ1-4	TGTGCCAGCAGCCAGAAGGACAGCCGAGCCTTAATCAATGAAAAACTGTTTTTT	CASSQKDSRALINEKLFF
-	-	TRBV6-5	TRBJ1-5	TGTGCCAGCAGTTACTCGAACAGTCAGCCCCAGCATTTT	CASSYSNSQPQHF
TRBD2	-	TRBV5-1	TRBJ2-5	TGCGCCAGCAGCATTTTGCCGGGGGGGGCCGGCGAGACCCAGTACTTC	CASSILPGGAGETQYF
TRBD1	-	TRBV11-2	TRBJ2-2	TGTGCCAGCAGCTGGGACAGGGTATCCGGGGAGCTGTTTTTT	CASSWDRVSGELFF
-	-	TRBV28	TRBJ1-1	TGTGCCATCCGTCGAAGAGGGACTGAAGCTTTCTTT	CAIRRRGTEAFF
-	-	TRBV25-1	TRBJ1-2	TGTGCCAGCAGTGAATCCCCAGTAGGGGGATATGGCTACACCTTC	CASSESPVGGYGYTF
-	-	TRBV6-6	TRBJ2-7	TGTGCCAGCAGAAAGGACTTAGGCACGACCGAGCAGTACTTC	CASRKDLGTTEQYF
-	-	TRBV5-4	TRBJ1-1	TGTGCCAGCAGTCCTGGCCCTTTAGGGAGCACTGAAGCTTTCTTT	CASSPGPLGSTEAFF
TRBD2	-	TRBV30	TRBJ2-1	TGTGCCTGGAGCCTTCTTCGGGGGGGCGCTAACAATGAGCAGTTCTTC	CAWSLLRGGANNEQFF
-	-	TRBV29-1	TRBJ2-2	TGCAGCGTTGTTCCCAGCGGAGTCGGCGGGGAGCTGTTTTTT	CSVVPSGVGGELFF
TRBD1	-	TRBV5-1	TRBJ1-2	TGCGCCAGCAGCTTATTTGGGACAGGGGGCCTTGGCTACACCTTC	CASSLFGTGGLGYTF
TRBD1	few	TRBV11-2	TRBJ1-2	TGTGCCAGCAGCAAAACAGGGGACTATGGCTACACCTTC	CASSKTGDYGYTF
-	-	TRBV11-3	TRBJ1-1	TGTGCCAGCAGCTTGGGCTCTCGGAACACTGAAGCTTTCTTT	CASSLGSRNTEAFF
TRBD1	-	TRBV6-5	TRBJ2-7	TGTGCCAGCATGCGACAGGGATCCTACGAGCAGTACTTC	CASMRQGSYEQYF
TRBD1	once	TRBV27	TRBJ1-2	TGTGCCAGCGCCCCAGACCGGGACAGGGGGCGTTTTACGGGCTACACCTTC	CASAPDRDRGRFTGYTF
-	-	TRBV7-2	TRBJ2-2	TGTGCCAGCAGCTACAGATTAAGGACCGGGGAGCTGTTTTTT	CASSYRLRTGELFF
TRBD1	once	TRBV10-3	TRBJ1-2	TGTGCCATCAGCGCCACAGGGGGCGAGGTTAGGGGTCATGGCTACACCTTC	CAISATGGEVRGHGYTF
-	-	TRBV18	TRBJ1-1	TGTGCCAGCTCACCAAATATTGCACAGGGGAACACTGAAGCTTTCTTT	CASSPNIAQGNTEAFF
TRBD1	few	TRBV5-6	TRBJ2-7	TGTGCCAGCAGCTTGGAGGTTGAAACAGGGGGCAACGAGCAGTACTTC	CASSLEVETGGNEQYF
TRBD2	few	TRBV11-2	TRBJ2-5	TGTGCCAGCAGCTCCGGGGGGGGCCTCGAGACCCAGTACTTC	CASSSGGGLETQYF
-	-	TRBV19	TRBJ1-5	TGTGCCAGTAGTACTCAAAGGGGACAGCCCCAGCATTTT	CASSTQRGQPQHF
TRBD2	-	TRBV19	TRBJ2-6	TGTGCCAGTAGTAGAGAGCGGGAGGCCTGGGGGGCCAACGTCCTGACTTTC	CASSREREAWGANVLTF
-	-	TRBV2	TRBJ1-4	TGTGCCAGCCGGGACACCGATTTTGAAAAACTGTTTTTT	CASRDTDFEKLFF
-	-	TRBV18	TRBJ1-1	TGTGCCAGCTCACTTTTACACGGGAGCGGTACTGAAGCTTTCTTT	CASSLLHGSGTEAFF
TRBD1	-	TRBV27	TRBJ2-7	TGTGCCAGCAGTATCGGGACAGGGGGCATCTACGAGCAGTACTTC	CASSIGTGGIYEQYF
TRBD1	-	TRBV5-1	TRBJ1-1	TGCGCCAGCAGCTTAACAGGGGACACTGAAGCTTTCTTT	CASSLTGDTEAFF
TRBD1	-	TRBV6-4	TRBJ1-6	TGTGCCAGCAGTGAACAGGGGTTCCATTATAATTCACCCCTCCACTTT	CASSEQGFHYNSPLHF
-	-	TRBV14	TRBJ1-3	TGTGCCAGCAGTCCCAAGACCGGGAACCAACTATTGGGCACCATATATTTT	CASSPKTGNQLLGTIYF
-	-	TRBV19	TRBJ1-5	TGTGCCAGTGGAAACAGGTTTAATCAGCCCCAGCATTTT	CASGNRFNQPQHF
TRBD2	-	TRBV28	TRBJ2-1	TGTGCCAGCAGGCCGAGACTAGCGGGAGGTCGTGAGCAGTTCTTC	CASRPRLAGGREQFF
-	-	TRBV5-5	TRBJ1-5	TGTGCCAGCAGCTTGGGAGAAAATCAGCCCCAGCATTTT	CASSLGENQPQHF
-	-	TRBV11-1	TRBJ1-2	TGTGCCAGCAGCTCTAGTCCCGGGGGCTATGGCTACACCTTC	CASSSSPGGYGYTF
TRBD1	-	TRBV5-5	TRBJ2-3	TGTGCCAGCAGCACCTTCCGGGACAGGGGGTTCGTTACGCAGTATTTT	CASSTFRDRGFVTQYF
-	-	TRBV5-4	TRBJ1-4	TGTGCCTCTACCCAAGGGGCATCCAGCGAAAAACTGTTTTTT	CASTQGASSEKLFF
TRBD1	-	TRBV6-5	TRBJ1-5	TGTGCCAGCAGGCCGGACAGGGGAGGTAATCAGCCCCAGCATTTT	CASRPDRGGNQPQHF
TRBD1	-	TRBV2	TRBJ2-5	TGTGCCAGCCAGGGGGCCGGAGAGACCCAGTACTTC	CASQGAGETQYF
-	-	TRBV27	TRBJ2-2	TGTGCCAGCAGTTTATCGTCAACGGGAGCGGGCGGGGAGCTGTTTTTT	CASSLSSTGAGGELFF